This TCR beta chain was sequenced for a study of breast tumors, draining lymph nodes, adjacent tissues. Axillary draining lymph nodes of breast cancer patients supplied the node samples. In TCRdb, the multiplex PCR reads were re-called with MiXCR into one record per CDR3 protein. The sample shows around 130,000 distinct CDR3 sequences, roughly 21% of them seen only once. This clonotype was observed many times. In germline, CDR1 is SGHTA, CDR2 FQGTGA. Trimming took 4 bases from V and 5 from J; bases not matched to a gene: 12. The CDR3 loop spans 17 amino acids. This clonotype originated in a female donor with breast cancer. Some clones in this sample may be carry-over from other donors' samples. Sequenced input: axillary lymph node tissue. This chain connects TRBV7-3 to TRBJ2-3; 10 bases fit TRBD2. CDR3 region: CASSSGRSGGPQDTQYF. CDR3 nucleotides: TGTGCCAGCAGCTCAGGGCGTAGCGGGGGGCCTCAAGATACGCAGTATTTT.